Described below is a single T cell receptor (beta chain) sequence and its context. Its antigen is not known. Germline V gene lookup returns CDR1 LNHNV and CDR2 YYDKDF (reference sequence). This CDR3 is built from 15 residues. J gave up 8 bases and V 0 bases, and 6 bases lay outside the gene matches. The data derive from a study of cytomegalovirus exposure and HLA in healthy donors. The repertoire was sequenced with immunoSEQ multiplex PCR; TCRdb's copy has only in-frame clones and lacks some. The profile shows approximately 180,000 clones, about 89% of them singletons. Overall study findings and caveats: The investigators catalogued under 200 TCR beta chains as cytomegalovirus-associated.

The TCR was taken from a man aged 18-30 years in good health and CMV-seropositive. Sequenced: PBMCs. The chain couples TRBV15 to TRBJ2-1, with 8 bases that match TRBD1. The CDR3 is CATSRDDGTGYEQFF. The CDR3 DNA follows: TGTGCCACCAGCAGAGATGACGGGACAGGTTATGAGCAGTTCTTC.